This T cell receptor beta chain was sequenced during a study of CD8+ T cells in alopecia areata. The treatment denotes: oral pan-JAK inhibitor, 5-10 mg twice daily. Sorting from PBMCs produced CD4+ and CD8+ T cells. Trimming cost V 6 bases and J 4 bases, with 13 bases left between them. Germline lookup yields CDR1 MNHEY and CDR2 SVGAGI. The CDR3 runs to 14 residues. Comment on this clone: The antigen is not known.

The study, taken as a whole, reports: The study found higher clonality in lesional than normal scalp, especially in alopecia totalis/universalis. Possibly as an HLA-related effect, TCR sharing across patients appeared less clear than in mice.

Sequencing used cDNA as its template, made by extracting RNA and reverse transcribing it. Clones were sequenced by immunoSEQ multiplex PCR, and TCRdb holds only the in-frame ones, with some missing. This sample carries some 190,000 clones, about three fifths of them seen once, and the ten largest clones take 0.69%. The sequencing used CD4+ T cells sorted from blood, collected at week 4, from a patient treated with tofacitinib. This clonotype was sampled from a human donor with alopecia areata. The chain is built from TRBV6-5 and TRBJ2-1, with D perhaps TRBD2 (7 bases). CDR3 in DNA: TGTGCCAGCAGCCGCGGGGGCGCGTACAATGAGCAGTTCTTC. This sequence encodes CASSRGGAYNEQFF.